This T cell receptor (beta chain) was sequenced during a study of blood T cells in healthy people across ages (dated by TCRdb to the mid-2010s). Turning to the overall study: In model experiments, roughly one uniquely barcoded TCR beta cDNA molecule per two T cells was captured by template switching. Using deep sequencing normalized with unique cDNA molecular identifiers, the study measured how TCR beta repertoire diversity changes with age. Donors were grouped into four age groups: young (average 16 years), middle-aged (over 35), aged (around 66) and long-lived (approximately 75). Donors of different ages were randomly distributed across sequencing lanes to avoid experimental bias. Two additional independent replicas of 1 million unique cDNA reads from the same blood draw were analyzed for two donors (one aged 18 to 30 and one aged 80 or older).

The library was built by means of 5' RACE. Sequenced using an Illumina HiSeq 2500. A second 7 to 11 cycle PCR used a sample-barcoded 5' primer and a J-beta primer mix. A template-switch 5' adaptor carrying 12 random nucleotides introduced a unique molecular identifier onto each TCR beta cDNA molecule. Each sample yielded at least 3 million CDR3-containing paired-end reads. First-strand cDNA was synthesized from all RNA with the Mint cDNA synthesis kit, primed by a TRBC-specific oligonucleotide. Following uracil-DNA glycosylase treatment, all cDNA underwent a first 18-cycle PCR with the universal primers M1SS and BC2_uni_R. Processing in the source paper ran as follows. Each sample was normalized by randomly selecting 1 million high-quality reads, each carrying a distinct molecular identifier. Instead of being binned into consensus sequences, reads with shared molecular identifiers were discarded. MiTCR, run with a Q25 quality threshold and the strictest error-elimination algorithm, handled CDR3 identification, clonotype clustering and error correction. A nonparametric unseen species model with Euler transformation was used to estimate a lower bound on total TCR beta diversity. The raw public reads went through TCRdb reprocessing: fastp at Q25, MiXCR clone calling, in-frame beta chains kept. Every entry covers one CDR3 protein and lists the most common genes and DNA from its rows. What appears here as the V and J calls and clone size reflects TCRdb's work, not the paper's. The sample data list about 1 million distinct CDR3 sequences, and around 45% of these were observed just once. The ten largest clones add up to approximately 20% of the sample.

Here is what the overall study found, with its caveats: Total diversity estimates from one million sequenced T cells were considered lower bounds and underestimates. As age increased, observed TCR beta diversity per million T cells dropped in a roughly linear way, and a significant reduction was already evident by age 40. Since profiling was done on bulk unsorted PBMCs, naive and antigen-experienced compartments could not be conclusively compared. The CMV infection status of donors was not known, potentially confounding age-related changes in expanded clonotypes. There was a strong correlation between observed TCR beta diversity and the percentage of naive T cells measured by flow cytometry. Compared with the aged group, more naive CD4+ T cells, fewer expanded clones and increased TCR diversity were shown by the long-lived group, suggesting age selection.

Comment on this clonotype: The specificity of this receptor is unknown. It has no much larger one-base neighbor in the sample; base qualities were not kept.

The donors were roughly 38 Caucasian individuals from Russia, aged roughly 6 to 100 years, who were systemically healthy. Each donor gave roughly 11 milliliters of peripheral blood, drawn into EDTA-treated Vacutainer tubes. Ficoll-Paque density-gradient centrifugation was used to isolate PBMCs, with at least 6 million per sample. Total RNA, at least 6 micrograms per sample, was extracted from PBMCs with Trizol reagent. Naive CD45RAhigh/CD27high T cell percentages were measured by flow cytometry on a PBMC aliquot from every donor. The cysteine opens and the phenylalanine closes a CDR3 of 13 amino acids. Only the CDR3 region is kept as DNA, spanning 39 bases read in frame from base 1. V is reduced by 4 bases and J by 4 bases, leaving a spacing of 14 bases between them. CDR1 and CDR2, per the germline V gene (reference sequence), are DFQATT and SNEGSKA.

The receptor was derived from a woman aged 55-70 years in good health. The material sequenced was blood. The chain couples TRBV20-1 to TRBJ2-7; no confident D gene assignment can be made. The base sequence is TGCAGTGCTACTCACGGAACAATTTACGAGCAGTACTTC. It specifies CSATHGTIYEQYF.